This passage covers 24 T cell receptor beta chains from one sample sequenced in a study of early stage breast cancer tumors. Libraries were prepared by immunoSEQ multiplex PCR; TCRdb keeps only in-frame clonotypes and omits some of them. The sample consists of tens of thousands of clones, around two thirds of them appearing once. What was sequenced was blood. The receptors here all came from a person aged 45-60 years with breast cancer.

This clone has a handful of counts. V gene TRBV6-5 combines with J gene TRBJ1-2; perhaps TRBD1 as D (6 bases). V lost 5 bases and J lost 5, with 18 bases in between. The CDR3 has 15 residues. CDR1 and CDR2 from the germline V gene are MNHEY and SVGAGI. CDR3 protein: CASSTTGGGAYGYTF. The CDR3 DNA follows: TGTGCCAGCAGTACCACGGGTGGGGGGGCGTATGGCTACACCTTC.

The rearrangement uses TRBV6-6 and TRBJ1-4; 7 bases map to TRBD1. The J segment lost 4 bases and the V segment lost 2 bases, leaving 4 bases of the junction unmatched. The germline CDR1 and CDR2 sequences are MNHNY and SVGAGI (reference sequence). The CDR3 runs to 15 residues. CDR3 nucleotides: TGTGCCAGCAGTTACGGGGGGACAGTTAATGAAAAACTGTTTTTT. The encoded protein is CASSYGGTVNEKLFF.

V gene TRBV11-2 combines with J gene TRBJ2-1; the D is unclear. The germline V and J ends were trimmed by 0 bases and 7 bases, with 13 bases remaining between them. The CDR3 runs 15 residues. The germline gives CDR1 SGHAT, CDR2 FQNNGV. The CDR3 reads CASSLERSDWNEQFF. Here the CDR3 DNA reads TGTGCCAGCAGCTTAGAGCGGTCCGATTGGAATGAGCAGTTCTTC.

J is TRBJ2-7 and V is TRBV7-2, with TRBD1 as a possible D gene (5 bases). V lost 4 bases, J lost 1 base, and 8 bases lay in between. There are 13 residues in the CDR3. Germline lookup yields CDR1 SGHTA and CDR2 FQGNSA. CDR3 bases: TGTGCCAGCAGCTCGACAGTTTCCTACGAGCAGTACTTC. This sequence encodes CASSSTVSYEQYF.

Remarks on this clone: The sample carries other DNA sequences with the same CDR3. The chain recombines TRBV6-5 with TRBJ2-7; maybe TRBD1 (6 bases). Per germline, CDR1 MNHEY and CDR2 SVGAGI. Trimming shortened V by 0 bases and J by 6 bases, and 12 bases separated the two germline ends. The CDR3 length is 14 residues. CDR3 loop: CASSYSTTGSEQYF. CDR3 in DNA: TGTGCCAGCAGTTACTCGACCACAGGGTCCGAGCAGTACTTC.

The chain uses TRBV27 and TRBJ1-4; D uncertain. The CDR3 totals 15 residues. In germline, CDR1 is MNHEY, CDR2 SMNVEV (reference sequence). V was pared by 4 bases and J by 8 bases, with 17 bases between. The chain's CDR3 is CASSSPGGGVEKLFF. In nucleotides, the CDR3 is TGTGCCAGCAGTTCCCCTGGAGGTGGGGTAGAAAAACTGTTTTTT. Using reference TRBV27 and TRBJ1-4 for the parts outside the CDR3, the full variable domain is EAQVTQNPRYLITVTGKKLTVTCSQNMNHEYMSWYRQDPGLGLRQIYYSMNVEVTDKGDVPEGYKVSRKEKRNFPLILESPSPNQTSLYFCASSSPGGGVEKLFFGSGTQLSVL.

V usage is TRBV5-1 and J usage is TRBJ2-7; TRBD2 aligns across 9 bases. Germline V gene data show CDR1 as SGHRS and CDR2 as YFSETQ. V lost 7 bases, J lost 5 bases, and 10 bases stayed unmatched. The CDR3 has 14 amino acids. Here the CDR3 DNA reads TGCGCCAGCGCGTTCGGCGGGAGGGCAGACGAGCAGTACTTC. Protein: CASAFGGRADEQYF.

J is TRBJ1-1 and V is TRBV11-2; TRBD1 matches 9 bases. The CDR3 sequence is 15 residues long. CDR1 and CDR2 (germline): SGHAT, FQNNGV. Trimming removed 5 bases from V and 5 bases from J; junction bases left unmatched: 9. The CDR3: CASSTRQGVRTEAFF. CDR3 coding DNA: TGTGCCAGCAGCACTCGACAGGGGGTGAGGACTGAAGCTTTCTTT.

This clone was counted a single time. The genes are TRBV10-1 and TRBJ1-2; the D is unclear. Germline V gene sequence: CDR1 WNHNN, CDR2 SYGVQD (reference sequence). V was pared by 8 bases and J by 8 bases, with 9 bases between. This CDR3 has 10 residues. The DNA for the CDR3 is TGCGCCAGCCCCCCCGAGGGCTACACCTTC. It yields the protein CASPPEGYTF.

The genes are TRBV7-9 and TRBJ1-4; D call uncertain. The CDR3 covers 15 residues. Trimming left V 5 bases short and J 8 bases short, with 18 bases between. Looked up from germline, CDR1 is SEHNR and CDR2 is FQNEAQ (reference sequence). CDR3 sequence reads: CASSQMSGKYEKLFF. Here the CDR3 DNA reads TGTGCCAGCAGCCAGATGTCGGGGAAATACGAAAAACTGTTTTTT.

Here the CDR3 reads CASSSGTVGYTF. CDR3 in DNA: TGCGCCAGCAGCTCAGGGACAGTTGGCTACACCTTC. V gene TRBV5-1 combines with J gene TRBJ1-2; 7 bases map to TRBD1. The V and J ends lost 3 bases and 7 bases, in that order; junction bases with no gene match: 3. The CDR3 is 12 amino acids. Germline CDR1 and CDR2: SGHRS and YFSETQ.

V gene TRBV5-4 combines with J gene TRBJ2-5, with 9 bases matching TRBD2. The CDR3 has 15 residues. Germline CDR1 SGHNT, CDR2 YYREEE (reference sequence). The junction had 7 bases not matched to a gene; V was cut back by 4 bases and J by 3 bases. The CDR3 reads CASSVPGLAEETQYF. As DNA, the CDR3 is TGTGCCAGCAGCGTACCGGGACTAGCAGAAGAGACCCAGTACTTC.

The chain employs TRBV9 and TRBJ2-4; TRBD2 matches at 9 bases. Trimming cost V 1 base and J 5 bases; bases outside gene matches: 7. Germline-derived CDR1 and CDR2 are SGDLS and YYNGEE. The CDR3 spans 16 residues. The CDR3 loop reads CASSVSGLAFENIQYF. The CDR3 DNA is TGTGCCAGCAGCGTATCGGGACTAGCATTTGAAAACATTCAGTACTTC.

The chain employs TRBV7-8 and TRBJ1-2, with 9 nucleotides matching TRBD1. This CDR3 has 15 amino acids. The junction had 5 bases not matched to a gene; V was cut back by 2 bases and J by 4 bases. Germline-derived CDR1 and CDR2 are SGHVS and FQNEAQ. The CDR3 DNA sequence: TGTGCCAGCAGCTTACAACAGGGGGCAGGCTATGGCTACACCTTC. Its translation: CASSLQQGAGYGYTF.

This chain joins TRBV7-9 and TRBJ2-7; D remains ambiguous. With 6 bases removed from V and 2 bases from J, the gap between germline ends came to 11 bases. Germline CDR1 and CDR2: SEHNR and FQNEAQ (reference sequence). The CDR3 spans 13 residues. The CDR3 nucleotides read TGTGCCAGCAGTAGTGATATAACCTACGAGCAGTACTTC. It yields the protein CASSSDITYEQYF.

This chain uses TRBV4-3 with TRBJ2-1, with D uncertain. The CDR3 runs to 13 residues. Between the trimmed V and J ends, which lost 0 bases and 8 bases, there was a span of 8 bases. The germline V gene encodes CDR1 LGHNA and CDR2 YSLEER. The CDR3: CASSQDIGHEQFF. The DNA of the CDR3 is TGCGCCAGCAGCCAAGATATTGGCCATGAGCAGTTCTTC.

The V and J genes are TRBV28 and TRBJ2-2; 14 nucleotides align to TRBD2. The CDR3 has 16 residues. The V gene's germline CDR1 is MDHEN and CDR2 SYDVKM. J gave up 5 bases and V 4 bases, and 3 bases lay outside the gene matches. In DNA form, the CDR3 reads TGTGCCAGCAGTTCATGGACTAGCGGGAGGACCGGGGAGCTGTTTTTT. As protein: CASSSWTSGRTGELFF.

The chain employs TRBV5-1 and TRBJ2-2, with a possible D match to TRBD1 (5 bases). The CDR3 has 15 residues. The ends were cut back, 3 bases at V and 0 bases at J, with 9 bases in the middle. CDR1 SGHRS and CDR2 YFSETQ come from the germline V gene. CDR3 sequence reads: CASSSDSSNTGELFF. The DNA of the CDR3 is TGCGCCAGCAGCTCTGACAGCTCGAACACCGGGGAGCTGTTTTTT.

The chain joins TRBV7-2 to TRBJ1-4; maybe TRBD1 (6 bases). The CDR3 has 14 amino acids. Trimming pared 3 bases from V and 5 bases from J, leaving 10 bases between. Germline CDR1 reads SGHTA; CDR2 reads FQGNSA. In DNA, the CDR3 is TGTGCCAGCAGCTTGGACAGTGGGAATGAAAAACTGTTTTTT. Its protein is CASSLDSGNEKLFF.

The rearrangement joins TRBV29-1 to TRBJ2-1; 8 bases line up with TRBD1. Germline trimming cut 0 bases from V and 4 bases from J; bases unmatched to any gene: 5. The CDR3 extends over 15 amino acids. Germline V CDR1 and CDR2: SQVTM, ANQGSEA. The CDR3 DNA is TGCAGCGTTGAAGATCCTGGACAGGGTTACAATGAGCAGTTCTTC. Translating gives CSVEDPGQGYNEQFF.

The table lists this clone with a count of one. This chain joins TRBV15 and TRBJ2-5, with a possible D match to TRBD2 (5 bases). CDR1 is LNHNV, CDR2 YYDKDF, per germline (reference sequence). V lost 3 bases and J lost 5, with 22 bases in between. The CDR3 is 17 amino acids. The CDR3 DNA reads TGTGCCACCAGCAGGGCCGTAGGCGGGCGCGCGCCGGAGACCCAGTACTTC. This sequence encodes CATSRAVGGRAPETQYF.

The chain joins TRBV10-3 to TRBJ2-5; D gene uncertain. CDR3 length: 13 residues. The germline CDR1 and CDR2 sequences are ENHRY and SYGVKD. Deletions cut 3 bases from V and 3 bases from J, with 8 bases between. The CDR3 nucleotides read TGTGCCATCAGTGAATCAACAGAAGAGACCCAGTACTTC. This codes for CAISESTEETQYF.

This clone was seen a handful of times. This chain connects TRBV7-2 to TRBJ1-6; TRBD1 aligns across 7 bases. The V gene end was trimmed by 6 bases and the J gene end by 7 bases; junction bases not matched to a gene: 9. The CDR3 covers 15 residues. CDR1 is SGHTA, CDR2 FQGNSA, per germline. The DNA for the CDR3 is TGTGCCAGCAGGCCACAGGGGCTGCTGAATTCACCCCTCCACTTT. Encoded protein: CASRPQGLLNSPLHF.

The gene calls are TRBV4-1 and TRBJ2-5; no clear D gene. Trimming took off 0 bases at V and 6 bases at J, with 11 bases between the two ends. CDR1 is MGHRA, CDR2 YSYEKL, per germline. The CDR3 runs to 14 residues. The CDR3 DNA sequence: TGCGCCAGCAGCCAAGAAAGGAGTCTGCAGACCCAGTACTTC. This translates into CASSQERSLQTQYF.